In this sample, the clone carrying this TCR beta chain turned up a few times. The antigen is unknown. This entry belongs to a study of cytomegalovirus exposure and HLA in healthy donors. Overall study: Of roughly 400 genotyped donors, 65% to 85% clustered with self-reported Caucasian donors.

Germline-derived CDR1 and CDR2 are SGHNT and YYREEE (reference sequence). Trimming shortened V by 4 bases and J by 7 bases, and 17 bases separated the two germline ends. The CDR3 sequence is 15 residues long. The PCR had 60 Vbeta and 13 Jbeta primers. The method was immunoSEQ multiplex PCR; TCRdb's version includes in-frame clones alone and lacks a portion of them. Of some 180,000 clones detected, about four fifths appear once; the ten largest clones hold less than 3.5%. Whole-study results and caveats: Cytomegalovirus association was assigned to under 200 TCR beta chains. A later analysis by the authors found several of the most significant clusters apparently linked to common viral pathogens.

This chain links TRBV5-4 with TRBJ1-4; the D gene is possibly TRBD1 (5 bases). What was sequenced was PBMCs. The sequence came from a female donor in good health and CMV-seronegative. For the CDR3, the DNA is TGTGCCAGCAGCCAGGGAACGTCCGGGCTTGAAAAACTGTTTTTT. It codes for CASSQGTSGLEKLFF.